A single sample gave rise to the 21 T cell receptor beta chains below, sequenced in a study of T and B cells in COVID-19 patients. Each TRB amplification used roughly 250-550 ng of genomic DNA from blood. Multiplex PCR with BIOMED2 TRB-A/B primer pools amplified TRB rearrangements. TCRdb itself ran the multiplex PCR reads through MiXCR, one entry per CDR3 protein. The sample lists about 5,000 distinct CDR3 sequences; about 21% were seen once. The sample comprised blood. The receptors were sampled from a human donor with active COVID-19.

This clonotype appeared a few times. The V and J genes are TRBV24-1 and TRBJ1-3; 8 bases line up with TRBD1. CDR1 and CDR2 (germline): KGHDR, SFDVKD. V lost 7 bases to trimming and J lost 0 bases; unmatched junction nucleotides: 16. The CDR3 spans 19 residues. The CDR3 region is CATSVGTGGDRASGNTIYF. The DNA of the CDR3 is TGTGCCACCAGCGTAGGAACAGGGGGTGACCGAGCCTCTGGAAACACCATATATTTT.

In its sample, this clonotype is large. V gene TRBV29-1 combines with J gene TRBJ2-1; 10 nucleotides line up with TRBD1. Germline V gene data show CDR1 as SQVTM and CDR2 as ANQGSEA. J lost 9 bases, V lost 5 bases, and 7 bases had no gene match. The CDR3 is 13 residues long. CDR3 loop: CSVTGQGISEQFF. The CDR3 DNA reads TGCAGCGTTACGGGACAGGGGATAAGTGAGCAGTTCTTC.

Sample share makes this clonotype medium-sized (0.01 to 0.1%). V gene TRBV29-1 combines with J gene TRBJ2-7; 10 nucleotides match TRBD1. This CDR3 comprises 13 residues. Germline V gene lookup returns CDR1 SQVTM and CDR2 ANQGSEA. V lost 6 bases, J lost 5 bases, and 7 bases stayed unmatched. DNA for the CDR3: TGCAGCGTCCTCGGGACAGGGGAAAACGAGCAGTACTTC. Translation: CSVLGTGENEQYF.

This clonotype is medium-sized within its sample. The chain combines TRBV27 with TRBJ1-2; D ambiguous. Looked up from germline, CDR1 is MNHEY and CDR2 is SMNVEV (reference sequence). V gave up 2 bases and J gave up 1 base, with 17 bases separating them. The CDR3 contains 17 residues. The CDR3 here is CASSLDYRPRSNYGYTF. The CDR3 region has the DNA TGTGCCAGCAGTTTAGATTATCGGCCGAGGAGTAACTATGGCTACACCTTC.

Sample share makes this clonotype medium-sized. V usage is TRBV6-2 or TRBV6-3 and J usage is TRBJ2-4; maybe TRBD2 (6 bases). The length of the CDR3 is 16 residues. Germline CDR1 is MNHEY and CDR2 is SVGEGT. The ends were cut back, 5 bases at V and 0 bases at J, with 14 bases in the middle. The DNA for the CDR3 is TGTGCCAGCAGTCCTGCGGGGACTGTAGCCAAAAACATTCAGTACTTC. Translated, it gives CASSPAGTVAKNIQYF.

Within the sample, this clonotype is medium-sized. The V call is TRBV27, the J call TRBJ2-3; possible D gene TRBD2, 6 bases. The CDR3 extends over 15 amino acids. Germline loops: CDR1 MNHEY, CDR2 SMNVEV (reference sequence). The V and J ends lost 5 bases and 6 bases respectively, with 18 bases between them. The CDR3 sequence is CASSGGWRGADTQYF. DNA for the CDR3: TGTGCCAGCAGTGGGGGTTGGAGGGGCGCCGATACGCAGTATTTT.

With regard to this clonotype: A read error may be the cause here, since a much bigger clone is one base away. The chain couples TRBV6-2 or TRBV6-3 to TRBJ2-2; 9 bases agree with TRBD1. CDR3 length: 17 amino acids. Losses at the gene ends were 9 bases for V and 3 bases for J; bases not matched to a gene: 14. CDR1 and CDR2 (germline): MNHEY, SVGEGT. CDR3: CARSRPLTGGDTGELFF. CDR3 bases: TGTGCCAGAAGTCGCCCCCTGACAGGGGGGGACACCGGGGAGCTGTTTTTT.

This clonotype has only a few counts. The chain combines TRBV10-2 with TRBJ2-3, with a weak D call TRBD1 (7 bases). V dropped 7 bases and J dropped 3 bases, with 17 bases sitting between them. The CDR3 has 15 amino acids. Germline V gene lookup returns CDR1 WSHSY and CDR2 SAAADI. The CDR3 sequence is CASKEGTVGTDTQYF. CDR3 nucleotide sequence: TGCGCCAGCAAGGAGGGGACAGTAGGAACAGATACGCAGTATTTT.

By sample fraction, this clonotype is medium-sized. V usage is TRBV6-5 and J usage is TRBJ2-7; TRBD2 matches 7 bases. After removal of 8 bases from V and 0 bases from J, the junction contained 4 bases not matched to a gene. Per germline, CDR1 MNHEY and CDR2 SVGAGI. The length of the CDR3 is 13 residues. CDR3 in amino acids: CASWGGSSYEQYF. The CDR3 nucleotides are TGTGCCAGCTGGGGGGGGAGCTCCTACGAGCAGTACTTC.

This clonotype is classed as medium-sized (0.01 to 0.1%). V is TRBV5-6 and J is TRBJ1-6; D remains ambiguous. V lost 0 bases and J 4 bases, leaving 5 bases between the germline ends. Per germline, CDR1 SGHDT and CDR2 YYEEEE. The CDR3 runs to 14 residues. The CDR3 bases are TGTGCCAGCAGCTTGGGAGGTTATAATTCACCCCTCCACTTT. Residues: CASSLGGYNSPLHF.

Within the sample, this clonotype is medium-sized. Here the CDR3 reads CASSLRSGRTDTQYF. The CDR3 nucleotides are TGTGCCAGCAGCTTACGTAGCGGGAGGACAGATACGCAGTATTTT. V is TRBV7-9 and J is TRBJ2-3; TRBD2 agrees at 10 bases. V gave up 2 bases and J gave up 3 bases; unmatched junction bases: 2. Germline V gene lookup returns CDR1 SEHNR and CDR2 FQNEAQ (reference sequence). This CDR3 spans 15 amino acids.

By share, this clonotype ranks as medium-sized. This chain connects TRBV27 to TRBJ2-4; D might be TRBD1 or TRBD2, each matching 5 bases. Germline CDR1 reads MNHEY; CDR2 reads SMNVEV (reference sequence). This CDR3 contains 15 residues. V was cut by 3 bases and J by 2 bases, with 11 bases left in between. CDR3 bases: TGTGCCAGCAGTTTTGTGGGGACCCCCAAAAACATTCAGTACTTC. Translating it yields CASSFVGTPKNIQYF.

By share, this clonotype counts as medium-sized. The V call is TRBV27, the J call TRBJ2-1, with D maybe TRBD2 (6 bases). There are 15 residues in the CDR3. Germline CDR1 and CDR2: MNHEY and SMNVEV (reference sequence). V lost 2 bases and J lost 10, with 18 bases in between. The DNA of the CDR3 is TGTGCCAGCAGTTTAGGGCTAGCGAATCGAGGAGAGCAGTTCTTC. The encoded protein is CASSLGLANRGEQFF.

In this sample, this clonotype turned up many times. This chain uses TRBV7-2 with TRBJ1-3; 7 bases line up with TRBD1. The V gene's germline CDR1 is SGHTA and CDR2 FQGNSA. This CDR3 contains 14 residues. V gave up 4 bases and J gave up 4 bases; unmatched junction bases: 4. The CDR3 DNA is TGTGCCAGCAGCTCCCCGGGACAGGGAAACACCATATATTTT. It codes for CASSSPGQGNTIYF.

This clonotype is medium-sized in the sample. This chain links TRBV19 with TRBJ1-2; 10 bases fit TRBD1. Germline V gives CDR1 LNHDA, CDR2 SQIVND (reference sequence). The CDR3 sequence is 15 residues long. Trimming cost V 4 bases and J 3 bases; bases outside gene matches: 5. The CDR3 loop is CASSKTGGSDYGYTF. The CDR3 DNA follows: TGTGCCAGTAGTAAGACAGGGGGCTCGGACTATGGCTACACCTTC.

This clonotype was found many times. The rearrangement links TRBV20-1 to TRBJ2-7; D may match TRBD1 or TRBD2 (5 bases each). CDR1 is DFQATT and CDR2 is SNEGSKA in the germline V gene (reference sequence). The V end lost 5 bases, the J end lost 0 bases, and 11 bases lay between the germline ends. The CDR3 length is 13 residues. CDR3 DNA sequence: TGCAGTGCTGCCGGGACGGTCTCCTACGAGCAGTACTTC. This codes for CSAAGTVSYEQYF.

This rearrangement joins TRBV12-5 to TRBJ1-2; 7 bases fit TRBD1. This CDR3 region has 15 residues. CDR1 is LGHNT and CDR2 is FRNRAP in the germline V gene. Germline trimming cut 4 bases from V and 0 bases from J; bases unmatched to any gene: 5. The CDR3 protein is CASGSGQTSNYGYTF. CDR3 nucleotide sequence: TGTGCTAGTGGTTCGGGACAGACTTCTAACTATGGCTACACCTTC.

In its sample, this clonotype was seen a few times. V and J are TRBV28 and TRBJ2-1; TRBD2 is a possible D gene (6 bases). This CDR3 comprises 15 residues. From germline, CDR1 is MDHEN and CDR2 SYDVKM. V lost 7 bases and J 5 bases, leaving 18 bases between the germline ends. CDR3 in DNA: TGTGCCAGCACCATCGACTGGCGGAGGGACAATGAGCAGTTCTTC. Translating it yields CASTIDWRRDNEQFF.

This clonotype has just a few counts. The genes are TRBV7-2 and TRBJ2-1; TRBD1 matches at 8 bases. The length of the CDR3 is 19 residues. Per the germline V gene, CDR1 is SGHTA and CDR2 is FQGNSA. J gave up 0 bases and V 1 base, and 11 bases lay outside the gene matches. Here the CDR3 DNA reads TGTGCCAGCAGCTTAGGAACAGGGGGTTTGTTGAGCTCCTACAATGAGCAGTTCTTC. Its translation is CASSLGTGGLLSSYNEQFF. The full variable domain, its missing parts supplied by reference TRBV7-2 and TRBJ2-1, is GAGVSQSPSNKVTEKGKDVELRCDPISGHTALYWYRQSLGQGLEFLIYFQGNSAPDKSGLPSDRFSAERTGGSVSTLTIQRTQQEDSAVYLCASSLGTGGLLSSYNEQFFGPGTRLTVL.

This clonotype ranks as medium-sized. The rearrangement joins TRBV29-1 to TRBJ2-5, with D possibly matching TRBD2 (5 bases). Deletions cut 8 bases from V and 1 base from J, with 14 bases between. Germline CDR1 SQVTM, CDR2 ANQGSEA. The CDR3 consists of 13 residues. In DNA form, the CDR3 reads TGCAGCACCCTGGGAGACTTCCAAGAGACCCAGTACTTC. Its protein is CSTLGDFQETQYF.

For this clonotype: One base away lies a much larger clone, so this may be a sequencing read error. This sequence joins TRBV6-2 or TRBV6-3 and TRBJ2-7; D is unresolved. V dropped 5 bases and J dropped 5 bases, with 4 bases sitting between them. This CDR3 region has 10 residues. CDR1 and CDR2 from the germline V gene are MNHEY and SVGEGT. The CDR3, as DNA: TGTGCCAGCAGTAAAAACGAGCAGTACTTC. Translation: CASSKNEQYF.